This TCR beta chain is drawn from a study of OX40 agonist ivuxolimab in advanced cancers. The table came from immunoSEQ multiplex PCR; TCRdb's copy has only in-frame clones and leaves some out. Here the sample spans over 75,000 clones, 75% to 95% being singletons. From germline, CDR1 is SNHLY and CDR2 FYNNEI. The CDR3 sequence is 15 residues long. With V trimmed by 8 bases and J by 9 bases, 15 bases remained unmatched. This TCR was recovered from an adult with an advanced solid tumor such as melanoma, head and neck, liver or kidney cancer. Sequenced here: CD4+ or CD8+ T cells sorted from blood, sampled in a trial of the OX40 agonist ivuxolimab. This rearrangement joins TRBV2 to TRBJ2-1, with 8 bases fitting TRBD2. CDR3 sequence: CASAPTEAGVGEQFF. CDR3 DNA sequence: TGTGCCAGCGCCCCTACCGAAGCGGGGGTCGGTGAGCAGTTCTTC.